This T cell receptor (beta chain) originates from a study of PD-1 blockade in classical Hodgkin lymphoma. Study-wide points: Exclusion applied to patients who initiated nivolumab less than 1 year following ASCT. As was reported, newly diagnosed patients showed lower baseline TCR diversity than healthy donors did.

Worth noting for this clone: Its antigen remains unidentified.

Measured with immunoSEQ multiplex PCR; TCRdb has only the in-frame clones, and not every one. The profile covers about 7,600 clones, with approximately 80% appearing a single time and approximately 4.1% taken by the ten largest. The ends were cut back, 2 bases at V and 0 bases at J, with 9 bases in the middle. Germline CDR1 is SGHDT and CDR2 is YYEEEE. The CDR3 consists of 15 residues. Exposure to brentuximab vedotin varied, and each patient had relapsed following autologous stem cell transplantation. Researchers report purifying CD4+ T cells from thawed PBMCs by magnetic negative selection. Best responses included complete response and partial response; otherwise, the best response was progressive disease.

Sample: CD4+ T cells from blood, taken at baseline. The sequence came from a human donor with classical Hodgkin lymphoma. The chain links TRBV5-6 to TRBJ1-5, with D uncertain. CDR3 sequence: CASSLTPNSNQPQHF. In DNA form, the CDR3 reads TGTGCCAGCAGCTTAACACCGAATAGCAATCAGCCCCAGCATTTT.